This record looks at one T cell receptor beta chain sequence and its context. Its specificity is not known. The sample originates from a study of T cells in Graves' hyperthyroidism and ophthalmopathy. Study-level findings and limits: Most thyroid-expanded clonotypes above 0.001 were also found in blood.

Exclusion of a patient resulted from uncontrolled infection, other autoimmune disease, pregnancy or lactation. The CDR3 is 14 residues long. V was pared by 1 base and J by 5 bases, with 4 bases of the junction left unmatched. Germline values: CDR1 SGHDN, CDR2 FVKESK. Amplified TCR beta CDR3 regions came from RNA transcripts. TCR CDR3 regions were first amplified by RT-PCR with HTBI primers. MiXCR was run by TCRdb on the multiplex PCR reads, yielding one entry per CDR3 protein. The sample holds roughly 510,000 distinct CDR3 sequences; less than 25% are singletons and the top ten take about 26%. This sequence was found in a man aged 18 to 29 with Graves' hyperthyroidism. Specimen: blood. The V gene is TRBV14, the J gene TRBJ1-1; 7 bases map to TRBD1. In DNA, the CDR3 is TGTGCCAGCAGCCAAGGGACAGGACTTACTGAAGCTTTCTTT. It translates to CASSQGTGLTEAFF.